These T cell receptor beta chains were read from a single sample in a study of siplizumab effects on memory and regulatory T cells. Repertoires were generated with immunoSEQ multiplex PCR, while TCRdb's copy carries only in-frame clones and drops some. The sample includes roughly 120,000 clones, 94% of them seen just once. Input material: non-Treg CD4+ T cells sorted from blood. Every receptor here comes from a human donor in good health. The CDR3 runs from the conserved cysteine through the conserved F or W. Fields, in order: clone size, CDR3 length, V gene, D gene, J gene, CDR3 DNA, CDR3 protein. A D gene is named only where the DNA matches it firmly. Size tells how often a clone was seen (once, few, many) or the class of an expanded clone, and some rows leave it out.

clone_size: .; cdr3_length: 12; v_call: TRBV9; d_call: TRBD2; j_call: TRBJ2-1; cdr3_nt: TGTGCCAGCAGCCCGGGAGCGGGGGAGCAGTTCTTC; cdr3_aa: CASSPGAGEQFF
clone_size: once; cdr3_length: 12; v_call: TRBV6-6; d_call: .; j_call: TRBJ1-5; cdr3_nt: TGTGCCAGCAGTTACAGAGATCAGCCCCAGCATTTT; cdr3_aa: CASSYRDQPQHF
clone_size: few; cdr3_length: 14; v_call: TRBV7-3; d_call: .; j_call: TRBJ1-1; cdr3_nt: TGTGCCAGCAGCTCCCAAGGGGGGGTGACTGAAGCTTTCTTT; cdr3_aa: CASSSQGGVTEAFF
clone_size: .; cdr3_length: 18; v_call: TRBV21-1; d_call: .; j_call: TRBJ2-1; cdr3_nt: TGTGCCAGCAGCAAACCCCCCTCGGGACTAGCGGGACACAATGAGCAGTTCTTC; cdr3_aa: CASSKPPSGLAGHNEQFF
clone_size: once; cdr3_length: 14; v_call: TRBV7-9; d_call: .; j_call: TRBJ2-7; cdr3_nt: TGTGCCAGCAGCCCGGGCAAACAGACCTACGAGCAGTACTTC; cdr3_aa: CASSPGKQTYEQYF
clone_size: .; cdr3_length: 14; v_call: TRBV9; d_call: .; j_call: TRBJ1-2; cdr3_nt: TGTGCCAGCAGCGTTGCAGGGGACAACTATGGCTACACCTTC; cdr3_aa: CASSVAGDNYGYTF
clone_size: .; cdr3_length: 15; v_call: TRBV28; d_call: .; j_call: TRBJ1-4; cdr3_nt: TGTGCCAGCAGTTTAAGGGGACAAGAAGGTGAAAAACTGTTTTTT; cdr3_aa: CASSLRGQEGEKLFF
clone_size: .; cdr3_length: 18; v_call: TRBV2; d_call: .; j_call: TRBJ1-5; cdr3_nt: TGTGCCAGCAGTGTAAGCTCCGGACGGGGCTATAGCAATCAGCCCCAGCATTTT; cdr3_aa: CASSVSSGRGYSNQPQHF
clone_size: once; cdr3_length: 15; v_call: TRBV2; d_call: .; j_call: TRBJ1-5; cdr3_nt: TGTGCCAGCAGTGATTCGGGATATAGCAATCAGCCCCAGCATTTT; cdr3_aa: CASSDSGYSNQPQHF
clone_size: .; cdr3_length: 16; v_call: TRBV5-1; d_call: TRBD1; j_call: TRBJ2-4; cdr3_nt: TGCGCCAGCAGCTCAACCGGGACAGGGGGCCAAAACATTCAGTACTTC; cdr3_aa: CASSSTGTGGQNIQYF
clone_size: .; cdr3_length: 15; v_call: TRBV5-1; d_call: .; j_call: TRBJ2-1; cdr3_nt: TGCGCCAGCAGCCCCGGACTTAGCTCCTACAATGAGCAGTTCTTC; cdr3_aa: CASSPGLSSYNEQFF
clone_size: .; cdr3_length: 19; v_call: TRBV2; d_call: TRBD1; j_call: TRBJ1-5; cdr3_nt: TGTGCCAGCTCCAGCCCCGGGACAGGGATCCACCGGGGCAATCAGCCCCAGCATTTT; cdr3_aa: CASSSPGTGIHRGNQPQHF
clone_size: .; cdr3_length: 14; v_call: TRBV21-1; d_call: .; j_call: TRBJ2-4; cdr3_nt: TGTGCCAGCAGCAAAGACCTTAGATCAAACATTCAGTACTTC; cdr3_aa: CASSKDLRSNIQYF
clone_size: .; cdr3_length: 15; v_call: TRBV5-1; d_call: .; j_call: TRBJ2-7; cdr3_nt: TGCGCCAGCAGCTCCAGCGGCCTAGACCCAAACGAGCAGTACTTC; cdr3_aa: CASSSSGLDPNEQYF
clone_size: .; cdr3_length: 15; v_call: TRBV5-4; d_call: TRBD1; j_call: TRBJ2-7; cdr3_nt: TGTGCCAGCAGCTCTCCGGGACAGGGTACGTACGAGCAGTACTTC; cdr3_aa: CASSSPGQGTYEQYF
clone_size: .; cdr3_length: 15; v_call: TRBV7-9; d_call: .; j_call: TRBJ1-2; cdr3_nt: TGTGCCAGCAGCTTAGAACAGGGCCAAAACTATGGCTACACCTTC; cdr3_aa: CASSLEQGQNYGYTF